Each of the 27 T cell receptor beta chains below was sequenced from the same sample in a study of blood T cell repertoires in COVID-19. Profiled with immunoSEQ multiplex PCR; TCRdb holds only in-frame clones, not every one. Of approximately 58,000 clones listed, roughly 77% are singletons. Sequenced sample: peripheral blood. These receptors were taken from a man aged 60 to 75 with COVID-19, enrolled during active disease.

J is TRBJ1-5 and V is TRBV27; weak D call: TRBD1 (6 bases). The CDR3 is made up of 15 amino acids. The ends were cut back, 3 bases at V and 6 bases at J, with 15 bases in the middle. Germline V gene sequence: CDR1 MNHEY, CDR2 SMNVEV (reference sequence). The CDR3 loop is CASSFRPGDGQPQHF. CDR3 DNA sequence: TGTGCCAGCAGTTTCCGCCCAGGGGACGGTCAGCCCCAGCATTTT.

The V and J genes are TRBV7-9 and TRBJ2-1, with D maybe TRBD2 (6 bases). Germline values: CDR1 SEHNR, CDR2 FQNEAQ (reference sequence). This CDR3 region has 13 residues. The V end lost 2 bases, the J end lost 6 bases, and 8 bases lay between the germline ends. The CDR3 loop is CASSLNSGNEQFF. The CDR3 nucleotides are TGTGCCAGCAGCTTAAATAGCGGCAATGAGCAGTTCTTC. The whole variable domain, filled in from reference TRBV7-9 and TRBJ2-1, reads DTGVSQNPRHKITKRGQNVTFRCDPISEHNRLYWYRQTLGQGPEFLTYFQNEAQLEKSRLLSDRFSAERPKGSFSTLEIQRTEQGDSAMYLCASSLNSGNEQFFGPGTRLTVL.

The V and J genes are TRBV27 and TRBJ1-2, with D tentatively TRBD1 (5 bases). Germline lookup yields CDR1 MNHEY and CDR2 SMNVEV (reference sequence). This CDR3 is built from 15 residues. V lost 3 bases to trimming and J lost 4 bases, with 15 bases between them. CDR3 nucleotides: TGTGCCAGCAGTTTTTGGGGCGCGGATCTCTATGGCTACACCTTC. Protein: CASSFWGADLYGYTF.

The rearrangement uses TRBV10-3 and TRBJ2-7; 7 bases are shared with TRBD1. The CDR3 loop spans 12 amino acids. The J segment lost 7 bases and the V segment lost 11 bases, leaving 11 bases of the junction unmatched. Per the germline V gene, CDR1 is ENHRY and CDR2 is SYGVKD. The CDR3 loop is CASRDSLGEQYF. CDR3 bases: TGTGCCTCCAGGGACAGTTTAGGGGAGCAGTACTTC.

V and J are TRBV3-1 (or the pseudogene TRBV3-2) and TRBJ1-1, with 8 bases fitting TRBD1. CDR3 length: 13 amino acids. V was pared by 4 bases and J by 5 bases, with 3 bases of the junction left unmatched. CDR1 is LGHDT, CDR2 YNNKEL, per germline (reference sequence). The DNA for the CDR3 is TGTGCCAGCAGCCTCCGACAGGGGACTGAAGCTTTCTTT. The encoded protein is CASSLRQGTEAFF.

The chain links TRBV29-1 to TRBJ2-7; the match to TRBD2 covers 11 bases. The germline gives CDR1 SQVTM, CDR2 ANQGSEA. The CDR3 contains 16 residues. V shed 0 bases, J shed 2 bases, and the junction held 6 bases outside the gene matches. The CDR3 DNA follows: TGCAGCGTTGAAGATCTGCTAGCGGGAGGAACCTACGAGCAGTACTTC. It yields the protein CSVEDLLAGGTYEQYF.

The chain carries TRBV4-3 and TRBJ2-1; 8 bases agree with TRBD1. There are 15 residues in the CDR3. Germline values: CDR1 LGHNA, CDR2 YSLEER. The V and J ends lost 1 base and 8 bases, in that order; junction bases with no gene match: 7. The CDR3 is CASSQVDRAWDEQFF. The CDR3 DNA reads TGCGCCAGCAGCCAAGTGGACAGGGCTTGGGATGAGCAGTTCTTC.

This CDR3 is CASSSSSQSYGYTF. The CDR3 DNA reads TGTGCCAGCAGCTCCTCGTCACAGAGCTATGGCTACACCTTC. The J gene is TRBJ1-2, the V gene TRBV7-8; no clear D. V was pared by 4 bases and J by 4 bases, with 13 bases between. This CDR3 is 14 amino acids long. Germline CDR1 is SGHVS and CDR2 is FQNEAQ.

As to this clone: A read error may explain this, as a much larger clone is one base away. At the DNA level, this CDR3 is encoded by other sequences in the same sample as well. The V and J genes are TRBV5-5 and TRBJ2-3, with 9 positions matching TRBD2. Germline V gene data show CDR1 as SGHKS and CDR2 as YYEKEE (reference sequence). CDR3 length: 16 amino acids. The CDR3 DNA is TGTGCCACCAGCTGGGGCGGGGGCGGGAGGGCCCTCCCTGGGTATTTT. This codes for CATSWGGGGRALPGYF.

V is TRBV9 and J is TRBJ1-1; D gene unclear. The CDR3 contains 13 residues. Germline V CDR1 and CDR2: SGDLS, YYNGEE. V lost 1 base to trimming and J lost 0 bases, with 4 bases between them. CDR3 nucleotide sequence: TGTGCCAGCAGCGTAATTATGAACACTGAAGCTTTCTTT. Translation gives CASSVIMNTEAFF.

The rearrangement links TRBV7-2 to TRBJ2-7, with TRBD1 identical over 9 bases. V shed 1 base, J shed 4 bases, and the junction held 2 bases outside the gene matches. CDR3 length: 14 amino acids. From germline, CDR1 is SGHTA and CDR2 FQGNSA. The CDR3, as DNA: TGTGCCAGCAGCTTAGTTGACAGGGGGTACGAGCAGTACTTC. Its protein is CASSLVDRGYEQYF.

The CDR3 region is CASSLSRGTGYNEQFF. Here the CDR3 DNA reads TGTGCCAGCAGCTTGTCTAGGGGGACAGGGTACAATGAGCAGTTCTTC. V gene TRBV5-4 combines with J gene TRBJ2-1, with TRBD1 matching 9 bases. Trimming at V came to 1 base and at J to 4 bases, leaving 6 bases not matched to a gene. The CDR3 has 16 residues. CDR1 and CDR2 from the germline V gene are SGHNT and YYREEE (reference sequence).

The chain carries TRBV6-2 or TRBV6-3 and TRBJ2-5; 7 nucleotides align to TRBD2. The CDR3 extends over 14 amino acids. Trimming removed 6 bases from V and 3 bases from J; junction bases left unmatched: 7. Germline V CDR1 and CDR2: MNHEY, SVGEGT. The chain's CDR3 is CASSPITSEETQYF. The CDR3 nucleotides are TGTGCCAGCAGCCCCATTACTAGCGAAGAGACCCAGTACTTC.

The chain couples TRBV5-5 to TRBJ1-6; the D gene is possibly TRBD1 (5 bases). V was shortened by 6 bases and J by 6 bases, with 16 bases between the two germline ends. CDR3 length: 15 amino acids. Germline CDR1 and CDR2: SGHKS and YYEKEE (reference sequence). The CDR3 bases are TGTGCCAGCACCCCTTTAACGGGACTTAATTCACCCCTCCACTTT. It translates to CASTPLTGLNSPLHF.

This clone was found a few times. The genes are TRBV7-9 and TRBJ1-1; possible D gene TRBD1, 5 bases. CDR3 length: 18 amino acids. Germline CDR1 and CDR2: SEHNR and FQNEAQ (reference sequence). Trimming removed 5 bases from V and 1 base from J, with 23 bases in between. Here the CDR3 reads CASSDNPRARAANTEAFF. The CDR3 region has the DNA TGTGCCAGCAGCGACAACCCAAGGGCCAGGGCGGCGAACACTGAAGCTTTCTTT.

A few counts support this clone. The CDR3 reads CASSPDRARYTIYF. DNA for the CDR3: TGTGCCAGCAGTCCGGACAGGGCAAGGTACACCATATATTTT. The chain has TRBV2 and TRBJ1-3, with 8 nucleotides matching TRBD1. CDR3 length equals 14 residues. The V gene end was trimmed by 5 bases and the J gene end by 8 bases; junction bases not matched to a gene: 8. Germline V gene lookup returns CDR1 SNHLY and CDR2 FYNNEI.

The rearrangement links TRBV30 to TRBJ2-5; perhaps TRBD2 as D (5 bases). Looked up from germline, CDR1 is GTSNPN and CDR2 is SVGIG (reference sequence). This CDR3 contains 13 residues. V lost 2 bases, J lost 4 bases, and 11 bases lay in between. The CDR3 loop reads CAWSLTGTETQYF. The CDR3 bases are TGTGCCTGGAGTCTAACGGGAACAGAGACCCAGTACTTC. The full variable domain, in which reference TRBV30 and TRBJ2-5 provide the parts outside the CDR3, is SQTIHQWPATLVQPVGSPLSLECTVEGTSNPNLYWYRQAAGRGLQLLFYSVGIGQISSEVPQNLSASRPQDRQFILSSKKLLLSDSGFYLCAWSLTGTETQYFGPGTRLLVL.

The chain combines TRBV6-6 with TRBJ1-6; D ambiguous. Trimming removed 2 bases from V and 2 bases from J, with 10 bases in between. The CDR3 runs to 16 residues. Germline V gene lookup returns CDR1 MNHNY and CDR2 SVGAGI (reference sequence). The CDR3 DNA is TGTGCCAGCAGTTACATGCCCGAGGCCTATAATTCACCCCTCCACTTT. Its translation: CASSYMPEAYNSPLHF.

This sequence joins TRBV7-3 and TRBJ2-7; D may be TRBD2 (6 bases). The CDR3 has 11 amino acids. The germline V and J ends were trimmed by 7 bases and 9 bases, with 13 bases remaining between them. Germline V gene lookup returns CDR1 SGHTA and CDR2 FQGTGA. In DNA form, the CDR3 reads TGTGCCAGCAACAAAGTCGGGGGGCAGTACTTC. Its translation: CASNKVGGQYF. Full variable domain (remainder filled in from reference TRBV7-3 and TRBJ2-7): GAGVSQTPSNKVTEKGKYVELRCDPISGHTALYWYRQSLGQGPEFLIYFQGTGAADDSGLPNDRFFAVRPEGSVSTLKIQRTERGDSAVYLCASNKVGGQYFGPGTRLTVT.

This clone was found a few times. The rearrangement links TRBV19 to TRBJ2-7; tentative D call: TRBD1 (5 bases). This CDR3 spans 13 amino acids. V lost 6 bases, J lost 7 bases, and 16 bases lay in between. Germline CDR1 and CDR2: LNHDA and SQIVND (reference sequence). CDR3 protein: CASSLQVFQEQYF. The CDR3 DNA reads as TGTGCCAGTAGCCTACAGGTATTTCAGGAGCAGTACTTC.

V and J are TRBV9 and TRBJ1-3; possibly TRBD1 for D (5 bases). Germline V lookup: CDR1 SGDLS, CDR2 YYNGEE. The CDR3 has 15 amino acids. Trimming took 3 bases from V and 8 from J, leaving 18 bases between them. CDR3: CASSGPGWLMDTIYF. CDR3 sequence (DNA): TGTGCCAGCAGCGGACCAGGGTGGTTGATGGACACCATATATTTT.

The J gene is TRBJ1-6, the V gene TRBV11-2, with no clear D. V lost 5 bases, J lost 14 bases, and 13 bases lay in between. CDR1 is SGHAT, CDR2 FQNNGV, per germline. The CDR3 is 12 amino acids. The CDR3 spells CASSPGRRALHF. DNA of the CDR3: TGTGCCAGCAGCCCCGGGAGGCGGGCCCTCCACTTT.

The chain has TRBV6-2 or TRBV6-3 and TRBJ1-5, with D tentatively TRBD1 (6 bases). This CDR3 has 15 amino acids. From germline, CDR1 is MNHEY and CDR2 SVGEGT. V was pared by 2 bases and J by 7 bases, with 15 bases between. The CDR3 sequence is CASSYTQGGVQPQHF. The CDR3 DNA reads TGTGCCAGCAGTTACACACAAGGGGGGGTCCAGCCCCAGCATTTT.

This clone was recorded only once. This rearrangement joins TRBV19 to TRBJ2-4; D is possibly TRBD1 (5 bases). CDR1 is LNHDA, CDR2 SQIVND, per germline (reference sequence). The CDR3 length is 15 residues. The ends were cut back, 5 bases at V and 3 bases at J, with 14 bases in the middle. The CDR3 DNA reads as TGTGCCAGTAGTTTCTCCAGGGCGGACAAAAACATTCAGTACTTC. Translating gives CASSFSRADKNIQYF.

This sequence joins TRBV7-2 and TRBJ2-7, with 8 nucleotides matching TRBD1. CDR3 length: 15 amino acids. Germline assignment: CDR1 SGHTA and CDR2 FQGNSA. After removal of 6 bases from V and 4 bases from J, the junction contained 11 bases not matched to a gene. As DNA, the CDR3 is TGTGCCAGCAGTGGAGACAGGGGTTTTCGTTACGAGCAGTACTTC. Translating it yields CASSGDRGFRYEQYF.

The CDR3 bases are TGTGCCAGCCATCGTCGGGGGGCGCCGGATGAAAAACTGTTTTTT. Its protein is CASHRRGAPDEKLFF. The rearrangement uses TRBV5-6 and TRBJ1-4, with D maybe TRBD1 (6 bases). This CDR3 has 15 residues. Germline CDR1 and CDR2: SGHDT and YYEEEE. V lost 7 bases to trimming and J lost 6 bases, with 19 bases between them.

The chain has TRBV30 and TRBJ1-4; TRBD1 is a possible D gene (5 bases). The CDR3 extends over 13 amino acids. Germline V gene sequence: CDR1 GTSNPN, CDR2 SVGIG (reference sequence). The V end lost 6 bases, the J end lost 3 bases, and 11 bases lay between the germline ends. In nucleotides, the CDR3 is TGTGCCTGCCGGGGGGTTGCTAATGAAAAACTGTTTTTT. Translating it yields CACRGVANEKLFF.